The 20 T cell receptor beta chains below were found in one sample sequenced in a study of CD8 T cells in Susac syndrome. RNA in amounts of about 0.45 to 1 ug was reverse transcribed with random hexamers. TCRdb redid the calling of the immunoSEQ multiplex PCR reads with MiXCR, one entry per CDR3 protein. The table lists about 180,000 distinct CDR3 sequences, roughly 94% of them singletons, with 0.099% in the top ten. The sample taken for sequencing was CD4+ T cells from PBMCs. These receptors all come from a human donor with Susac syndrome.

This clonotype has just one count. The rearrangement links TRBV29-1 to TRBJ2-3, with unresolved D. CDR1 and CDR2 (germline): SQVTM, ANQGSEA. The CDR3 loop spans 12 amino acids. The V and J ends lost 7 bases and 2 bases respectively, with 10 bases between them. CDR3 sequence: CSALKSTDTQYF. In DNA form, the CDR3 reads TGCAGCGCCCTAAAATCCACAGATACGCAGTATTTT.

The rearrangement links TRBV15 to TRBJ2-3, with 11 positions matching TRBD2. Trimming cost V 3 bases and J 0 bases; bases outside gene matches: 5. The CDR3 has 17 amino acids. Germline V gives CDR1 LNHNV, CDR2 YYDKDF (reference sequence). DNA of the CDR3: TGTGCCACCAGCAGGGTAAGACTAGCGGGGAGCACAGATACGCAGTATTTT. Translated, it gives CATSRVRLAGSTDTQYF.

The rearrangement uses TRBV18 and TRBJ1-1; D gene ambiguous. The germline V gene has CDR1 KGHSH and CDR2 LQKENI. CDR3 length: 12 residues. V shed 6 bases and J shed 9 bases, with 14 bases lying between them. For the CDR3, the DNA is TGTGCCAGCTCGCCGGAGACATACAAAGCTTTCTTT. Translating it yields CASSPETYKAFF. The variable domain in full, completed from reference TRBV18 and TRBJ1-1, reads NAGVMQNPRHLVRRRGQEARLRCSPMKGHSHVYWYRQLPEEGLKFMVYLQKENIIDESGMPKERFSAEFPKEGPSILRIQQVVRGDSAAYFCASSPETYKAFFGQGTRLTVV.

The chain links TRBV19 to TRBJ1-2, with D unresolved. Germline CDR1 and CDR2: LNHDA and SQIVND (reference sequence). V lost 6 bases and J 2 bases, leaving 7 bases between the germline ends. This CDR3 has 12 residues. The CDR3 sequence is CASRDENYGYTF. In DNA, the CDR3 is TGTGCCAGTAGGGACGAAAACTATGGCTACACCTTC.

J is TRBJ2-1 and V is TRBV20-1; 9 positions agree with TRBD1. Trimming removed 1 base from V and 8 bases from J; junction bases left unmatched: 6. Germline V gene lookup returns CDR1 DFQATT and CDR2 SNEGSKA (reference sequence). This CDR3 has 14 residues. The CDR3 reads CSARVPGQGDEQFF. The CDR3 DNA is TGCAGTGCTAGAGTCCCGGGACAGGGCGATGAGCAGTTCTTC.

The CDR3 region is CASSPGLAAQETQYF. CDR3 bases: TGTGCCAGCTCACCTGGGCTAGCGGCTCAAGAGACCCAGTACTTC. V is TRBV18 and J is TRBJ2-5, with TRBD2 matching over 7 bases. Germline V gives CDR1 KGHSH, CDR2 LQKENI. Trimming took 3 bases from V and 2 from J; bases not matched to a gene: 6. The CDR3 covers 15 residues.

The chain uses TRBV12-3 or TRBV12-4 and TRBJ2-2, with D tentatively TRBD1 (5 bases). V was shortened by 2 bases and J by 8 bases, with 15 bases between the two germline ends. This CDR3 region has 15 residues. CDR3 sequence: CASSLTGIRRGELFF. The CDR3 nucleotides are TGTGCCAGCAGTTTAACAGGAATACGGCGTGGGGAGCTGTTTTTT.

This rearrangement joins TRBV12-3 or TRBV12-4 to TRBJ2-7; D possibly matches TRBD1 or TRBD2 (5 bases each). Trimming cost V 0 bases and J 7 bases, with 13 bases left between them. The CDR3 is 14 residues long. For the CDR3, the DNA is TGTGCCAGCAGTTTAGCAGAAGGGACGGGGGAGCAGTACTTC. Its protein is CASSLAEGTGEQYF.

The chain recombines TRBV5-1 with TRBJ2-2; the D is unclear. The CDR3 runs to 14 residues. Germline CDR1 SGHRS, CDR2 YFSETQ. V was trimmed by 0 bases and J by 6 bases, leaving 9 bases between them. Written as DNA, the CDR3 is TGCGCCAGCAGCTTGGAAAGGACCGCCGGGGAGCTGTTTTTT. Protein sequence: CASSLERTAGELFF.

CDR3 residues: CACGHLNIQYF. The CDR3 region has the DNA TGTGCCTGCGGACACCTAAACATTCAGTACTTC. The chain joins TRBV30 to TRBJ2-4; maybe TRBD1 (5 bases). The germline V gene encodes CDR1 GTSNPN and CDR2 SVGIG (reference sequence). V lost 6 bases, J lost 6 bases, and 9 bases lay in between. The CDR3 is made up of 11 amino acids.

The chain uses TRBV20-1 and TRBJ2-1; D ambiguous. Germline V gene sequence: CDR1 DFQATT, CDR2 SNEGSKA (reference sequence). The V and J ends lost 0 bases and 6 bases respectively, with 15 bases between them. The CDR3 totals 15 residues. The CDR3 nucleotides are TGCAGTGCTAGAGATAGGGCGGAGAGCTCCAATGAGCAGTTCTTC. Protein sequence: CSARDRAESSNEQFF.

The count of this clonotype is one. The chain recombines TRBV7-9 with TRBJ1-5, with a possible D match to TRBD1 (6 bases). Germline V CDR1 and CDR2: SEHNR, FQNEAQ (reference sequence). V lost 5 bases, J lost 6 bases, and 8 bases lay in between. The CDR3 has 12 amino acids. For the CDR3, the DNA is TGTGCCAGCAGCGGAGGGGGTCAGCCCCAGCATTTT. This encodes CASSGGGQPQHF.

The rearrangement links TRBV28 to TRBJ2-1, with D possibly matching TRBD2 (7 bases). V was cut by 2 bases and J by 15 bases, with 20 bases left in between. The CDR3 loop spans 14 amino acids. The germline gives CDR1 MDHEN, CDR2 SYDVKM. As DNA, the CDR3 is TGTGCCAGCAGTTTACGGGGGGCCACCCGGGTTGCGTTCTTC. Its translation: CASSLRGATRVAFF.

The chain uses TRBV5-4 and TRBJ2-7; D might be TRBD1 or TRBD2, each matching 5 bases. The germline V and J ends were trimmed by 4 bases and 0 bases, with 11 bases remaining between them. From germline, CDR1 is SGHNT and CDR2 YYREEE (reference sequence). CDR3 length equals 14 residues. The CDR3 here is CASSGTQSSYEQYF. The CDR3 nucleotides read TGTGCCAGCAGCGGGACCCAGAGCTCCTACGAGCAGTACTTC. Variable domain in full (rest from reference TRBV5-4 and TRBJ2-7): ETGVTQSPTHLIKTRGQQVTLRCSSQSGHNTVSWYQQALGQGPQFIFQYYREEENGRGNFPPRFSGLQFPNYSSELNVNALELDDSALYLCASSGTQSSYEQYFGPGTRLTVT.

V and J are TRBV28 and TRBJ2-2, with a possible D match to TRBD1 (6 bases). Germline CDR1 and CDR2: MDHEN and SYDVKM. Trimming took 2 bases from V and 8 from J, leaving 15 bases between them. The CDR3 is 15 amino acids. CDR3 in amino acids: CASSLNPGTPGELFF. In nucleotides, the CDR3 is TGTGCCAGCAGTTTAAATCCTGGGACACCGGGGGAGCTGTTTTTT.

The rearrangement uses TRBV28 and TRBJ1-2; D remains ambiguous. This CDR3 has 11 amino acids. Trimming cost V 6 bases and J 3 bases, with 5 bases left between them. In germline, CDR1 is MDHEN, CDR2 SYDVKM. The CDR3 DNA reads TGTGCCAGCAGGGATCACTATGGCTACACCTTC. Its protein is CASRDHYGYTF.

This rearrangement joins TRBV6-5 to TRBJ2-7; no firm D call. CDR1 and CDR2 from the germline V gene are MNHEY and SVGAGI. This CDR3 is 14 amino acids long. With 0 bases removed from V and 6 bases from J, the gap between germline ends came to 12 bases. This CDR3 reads CASSYSILVREQYF. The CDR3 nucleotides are TGTGCCAGCAGTTACTCGATACTGGTCCGCGAGCAGTACTTC.

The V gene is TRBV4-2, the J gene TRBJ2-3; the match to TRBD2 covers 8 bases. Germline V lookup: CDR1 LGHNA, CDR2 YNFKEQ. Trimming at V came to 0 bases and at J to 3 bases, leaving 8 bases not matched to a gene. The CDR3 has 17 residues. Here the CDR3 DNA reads TGTGCCAGCAGCCAAGATACTACGCGGGGGGCAACAGATACGCAGTATTTT. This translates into CASSQDTTRGATDTQYF.

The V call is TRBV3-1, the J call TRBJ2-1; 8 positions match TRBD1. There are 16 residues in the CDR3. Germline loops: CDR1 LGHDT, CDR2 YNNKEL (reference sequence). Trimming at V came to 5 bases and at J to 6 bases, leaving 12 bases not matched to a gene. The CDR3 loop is CASSTSRGRIANEQFF. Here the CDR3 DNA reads TGTGCCAGCAGCACCTCCAGGGGGCGAATAGCCAATGAGCAGTTCTTC.

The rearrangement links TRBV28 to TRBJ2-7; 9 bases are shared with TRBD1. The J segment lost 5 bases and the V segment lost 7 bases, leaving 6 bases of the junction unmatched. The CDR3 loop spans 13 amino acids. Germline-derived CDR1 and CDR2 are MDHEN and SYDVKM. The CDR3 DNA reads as TGTGCCAGCACACGGACAGGGGTCCACGAGCAGTACTTC. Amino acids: CASTRTGVHEQYF.